These 28 T cell receptor beta chains originate from one sample sequenced in a study of T cell repertoires in cytomegalovirus infection (dated by TCRdb to between 2018 and 2021). Antigens for these TCRs are unknown. The instrument was an Illumina HiSeq 1500. TCRdb redid the processing of the public reads, applying fastp at Q25 and MiXCR, and retained in-frame beta chains. Rows with a matching CDR3 protein are joined into one entry that keeps the most common DNA and genes. Within this sample are around 900,000 distinct CDR3 sequences, with under 40% of them counted one time only. The ten largest clones take up 13% of the sample. Read against the paper, the sample's treatment or condition label means: in vitro stimulation with specific CMV peptide epitopes to enrich CMV-specific T cells. The source material was cultured CD8+ T cells from PBMCs, sampled from culture after CMV antigen stimulation. These receptor sequences come from a human donor in good health (CMV status not recorded). Some clones in this sample may be carry-over from other donors' samples.

The V gene is TRBV20-1, the J gene TRBJ2-7; D call uncertain. The germline V gene encodes CDR1 DFQATT and CDR2 SNEGSKA (reference sequence). There are 11 residues in the CDR3. The V end lost 2 bases, the J end lost 3 bases, and 5 bases lay between the germline ends. CDR3 DNA: TGCAGTGCTAGAACCGGCTACGAGCAGTACGTC. Protein: CSARTGYEQYV.

The rearrangement links TRBV12-5 to TRBJ2-1; 7 positions match TRBD1. The CDR3 runs to 13 residues. CDR1 and CDR2 (germline): LGHNT, FRNRAP. Unmatched junction bases numbered 7, after V lost 9 bases and J lost 5 bases. CDR3 region: CASLGTVNNEQFF. CDR3 nucleotides: TGTGCTAGCCTCGGGACAGTTAACAATGAGCAGTTCTTC.

This rearrangement joins TRBV5-4 to TRBJ2-2; tentative D call: TRBD2 (5 bases). The germline V and J ends were trimmed by 2 bases and 3 bases, with 14 bases remaining between them. The CDR3 contains 16 residues. In germline, CDR1 is SGHNT, CDR2 YYREEE (reference sequence). This CDR3 reads CASSLRRERDTGELFF. CDR3 coding DNA: TGTGCCAGCAGCTTACGACGGGAAAGGGACACCGGGGAGCTGTTTTTT.

The chain recombines TRBV5-1 with TRBJ2-7, with 8 bases identical to TRBD2. The J segment lost 3 bases and the V segment lost 1 base, leaving 6 bases of the junction unmatched. The CDR3 spans 15 residues. Germline assignment: CDR1 SGHRS and CDR2 YFSETQ. The chain's CDR3 is CASSLSGGAFYEQYF. CDR3 bases: TGCGCCAGCAGCTTGAGCGGGGGAGCGTTCTACGAGCAGTACTTC.

This clonotype occurred a few times. The V call is TRBV11-2, the J call TRBJ2-1; D perhaps matches TRBD2 (6 bases). With 1 base removed from V and 0 bases from J, the gap between germline ends came to 19 bases. The CDR3 runs 19 residues. Germline values: CDR1 SGHAT, CDR2 FQNNGV. Here the CDR3 reads CASSLAPTRRGSSYNEQFF. The CDR3 DNA reads TGTGCCAGCAGCTTAGCCCCCACCCGCCGGGGGAGCTCCTACAATGAGCAGTTCTTC.

Ten or more counts support this clonotype. The chain links TRBV25-1 to TRBJ1-4; 8 nucleotides line up with TRBD1. CDR1 and CDR2 (germline): MGHDK, SYGVNS. This CDR3 has 16 residues. The ends lost 4 bases at V and 4 bases at J; junction bases unmatched: 8. The CDR3 nucleotides read TGTGCCAGCAGTGTTCCAGGGGGCAGTGTTAATGAAAAACTGTTTTTT. It yields the protein CASSVPGGSVNEKLFF.

This clonotype was seen once. This sequence joins TRBV6-6 and TRBJ2-2, with 14 positions matching TRBD2. From germline, CDR1 is MNHNY and CDR2 SVGAGI (reference sequence). CDR3 size: 19 residues. V lost 1 base to trimming and J lost 7 bases; unmatched junction nucleotides: 11. The CDR3 here is CASSYWSGLAGGESGELFF. DNA of the CDR3: TGTGCCAGCAGTTACTGGTCCGGACTAGCGGGGGGTGAGAGCGGGGAGCTGTTTTTT.

This clonotype appeared many times. The J gene is TRBJ2-7, the V gene TRBV7-2, with 13 nucleotides matching TRBD2. Germline loops: CDR1 SGHTA, CDR2 FQGNSA. The V gene end was trimmed by 1 base and the J gene end by 1 base; junction bases not matched to a gene: 4. CDR3 size: 17 residues. The CDR3 DNA follows: TGTGCCAGCAGCTTAGGACTAGCGGGGGGCCCTTCCTACGAGCAGTACGTC. Protein sequence: CASSLGLAGGPSYEQYV.

This chain joins TRBV6-5 and TRBJ2-7, with TRBD2 matching over 10 bases. Germline V lookup: CDR1 MNHEY, CDR2 SVGAGI. The CDR3 loop spans 14 amino acids. Trimming cost V 4 bases and J 3 bases; bases outside gene matches: 3. The CDR3 spells CASSSKRGGYEQYF. The CDR3 bases are TGTGCCAGCAGTTCGAAGCGGGGGGGCTACGAGCAGTACTTC.

This clonotype was observed a handful of times. The chain links TRBV7-6 to TRBJ1-2, with D hard to call. Between the trimmed V and J ends, which lost 5 bases and 3 bases, there was a span of 10 bases. The germline V gene encodes CDR1 SGHVS and CDR2 FNYEAQ. The CDR3 runs to 13 residues. The CDR3 reads CASSPARYYGYTF. In DNA form, the CDR3 reads TGTGCCAGCAGCCCGGCCAGGTACTATGGCTACACCTTC.

This clonotype was observed at least ten times. V usage is TRBV7-6 and J usage is TRBJ1-5; TRBD1 might be the D (5 bases). Germline CDR1 is SGHVS and CDR2 is FNYEAQ. V was trimmed by 2 bases and J by 6 bases, leaving 11 bases between them. The CDR3 covers 14 residues. This CDR3 reads CASSLIGGSQPQHF. The CDR3 DNA is TGTGCCAGCAGCTTAATCGGGGGATCTCAGCCCCAGCATTTT.

The chain has TRBV28 and TRBJ2-3, with a tentative D call TRBD1 (5 bases). V lost 6 bases and J lost 0, with 13 bases in between. Germline V gene sequence: CDR1 MDHEN, CDR2 SYDVKM. The CDR3 consists of 15 residues. CDR3 in DNA: TGTGCCAGCAGCCAGACAGTCGATAGCACAGATACGCAGTATTTT. Its translation is CASSQTVDSTDTQYF.

This clonotype was detected a few times. The chain has TRBV6-5 and TRBJ1-1, with 8 bases matching TRBD1. V was clipped by 4 bases and J by 5 bases; unmatched bases: 9. This CDR3 contains 15 residues. Per the germline V gene, CDR1 is MNHEY and CDR2 is SVGAGI. CDR3 in DNA: TGTGCCAGCAGTTGGACAGGGTGGGGAGAGACTGAAGCTTTCTTT. This encodes CASSWTGWGETEAFF.

This clonotype occurred many times. This chain links TRBV7-2 with TRBJ2-1, with 7 bases that match TRBD2. The CDR3 runs to 15 residues. V shed 3 bases, J shed 4 bases, and the junction held 6 bases outside the gene matches. Looked up from germline, CDR1 is SGHTA and CDR2 is FQGNSA. The CDR3 DNA is TGTGCCAGCAGCTTTGGGCTAGCGGTTTACAATGAGCAGTTCTTC. Its protein product is CASSFGLAVYNEQFF.

This clonotype came up a few times. The chain uses TRBV29-1 and TRBJ2-2; 13 bases align to TRBD2. This CDR3 has 16 amino acids. The J segment lost 5 bases and the V segment lost 0 bases, leaving 3 bases of the junction unmatched. Germline loops: CDR1 SQVTM, CDR2 ANQGSEA. The CDR3 coding sequence is TGCAGCGTTGAAGATCGGGGACTAGCGGGAACCGGGGAGCTGTTTTTT. It encodes CSVEDRGLAGTGELFF.

This chain joins TRBV29-1 and TRBJ1-2; D might be TRBD1 (6 bases). This CDR3 region has 15 residues. Germline V gene lookup returns CDR1 SQVTM and CDR2 ANQGSEA. V was trimmed by 1 base and J by 4 bases, leaving 16 bases between them. This CDR3 reads CSVEGAGHSAYGYTF. As DNA, the CDR3 is TGCAGCGTTGAAGGGGCGGGACATTCAGCCTATGGCTACACCTTC.

This rearrangement joins TRBV6-6 to TRBJ2-2; TRBD1 matches at 9 bases. Germline values: CDR1 MNHNY, CDR2 SVGAGI (reference sequence). J was trimmed by 2 bases and V by 8 bases; bases with no gene match: 6. The CDR3 has 15 amino acids. The CDR3 region is CASCLDRGNTGELFF. Written as DNA, the CDR3 is TGTGCCAGCTGCTTGGACAGGGGAAACACCGGGGAGCTGTTTTTT.

This clonotype occurred many times. This rearrangement joins TRBV6-2 or TRBV6-3 to TRBJ1-5; 10 nucleotides align to TRBD1. The CDR3 spans 16 residues. V lost 5 bases to trimming and J lost 6 bases; unmatched junction nucleotides: 10. Germline V gene data show CDR1 as MNHEY and CDR2 as SVGEGT. CDR3 amino acids: CASSGLQTGGTQPQHF. The CDR3 coding sequence is TGTGCCAGCAGTGGGTTGCAGACAGGGGGCACTCAGCCCCAGCATTTT.

This clonotype was seen a few times. The genes are TRBV7-9 and TRBJ2-2; no firm D call. The germline gives CDR1 SEHNR, CDR2 FQNEAQ (reference sequence). The V end lost 4 bases, the J end lost 4 bases, and 10 bases lay between the germline ends. The CDR3 runs to 14 residues. The CDR3 DNA follows: TGTGCCAGCAGCTCCGTACAGTCCACCGGGGAGCTGTTTTTT. It specifies CASSSVQSTGELFF. The variable domain in full, completed from reference TRBV7-9 and TRBJ2-2, reads DTGVSQNPRHKITKRGQNVTFRCDPISEHNRLYWYRQTLGQGPEFLTYFQNEAQLEKSRLLSDRFSAERPKGSFSTLEIQRTEQGDSAMYLCASSSVQSTGELFFGEGSRLTVL.

This clonotype came up many times. The V gene is TRBV18, the J gene TRBJ1-5; D remains ambiguous. Germline V CDR1 and CDR2: KGHSH, LQKENI. V was trimmed by 3 bases and J by 0 bases, leaving 9 bases between them. CDR3 length: 15 residues. The CDR3 spells CASSPGTNSNQPQHF. The CDR3 nucleotides read TGTGCCAGCTCACCTGGTACTAATAGCAATCAGCCCCAGCATTTT.

This clonotype has just a few counts. This chain connects TRBV6-5 to TRBJ2-2; D not resolved. This CDR3 contains 13 residues. V lost 1 base, J lost 5 bases, and 5 bases lay in between. In germline, CDR1 is MNHEY, CDR2 SVGAGI. CDR3 amino acids: CASSYLTTGELFF. CDR3 DNA sequence: TGTGCCAGCAGTTACTTAACAACCGGGGAGCTGTTTTTT.

The chain links TRBV2 to TRBJ2-5, with D perhaps given as TRBD1 or TRBD2 (6 bases each). Germline CDR1 is SNHLY and CDR2 is FYNNEI. The CDR3 has 12 amino acids. Trimming removed 7 bases from V and 1 base from J, with 7 bases in between. In nucleotides, the CDR3 is TGTGCCAGCACGGGGGCCCAAGAGACCCAGTACTTC. This encodes CASTGAQETQYF.

With regard to this clonotype: At one end, the junction sequence differs from germline, possibly due to a read error. The V and J genes are TRBV18 and TRBJ2-6; a weak D match, TRBD1 (5 bases). The CDR3 contains 19 residues. Germline V gene sequence: CDR1 KGHSH, CDR2 LQKENI. In DNA, the CDR3 is TGTGTCAGCTCCCACGGAAGGGGAAACTGGATGGCTGGGGCCAACGTCCTGACTTTC. Translating gives CVSSHGRGNWMAGANVLTF.

V and J are TRBV15 and TRBJ2-1; TRBD2 matches at 7 bases. CDR1 LNHNV and CDR2 YYDKDF come from the germline V gene (reference sequence). The J segment lost 4 bases and the V segment lost 11 bases, leaving 17 bases of the junction unmatched. The CDR3 runs to 16 residues. CDR3 protein: CASQEEPGGFYNEQFF. CDR3 DNA: TGTGCCTCCCAAGAAGAACCGGGGGGTTTTTACAATGAGCAGTTCTTC.

In its sample, this clonotype was seen a few times. The genes are TRBV10-2 and TRBJ2-3; D gene ambiguous. Germline V CDR1 and CDR2: WSHSY, SAAADI. V dropped 8 bases and J dropped 5 bases, with 17 bases sitting between them. This CDR3 is built from 14 residues. The CDR3 here is CASDDTNYRDTQYF. The CDR3 nucleotides read TGCGCCAGCGATGACACGAACTACAGAGATACGCAGTATTTT.

There are many counts of this clonotype. The V gene is TRBV6-1, the J gene TRBJ2-2; D ambiguous. Germline-derived CDR1 and CDR2 are MNHNS and SASEGT. The CDR3 spans 11 residues. V was pared by 9 bases and J by 5 bases, with 7 bases between. CDR3 nucleotide sequence: TGTGCCAGTACCCAAACCGGGGAGCTGTTTTTT. Amino acid sequence: CASTQTGELFF.

This clonotype was seen more than once but under ten times. The chain recombines TRBV6-6 with TRBJ2-4; weak D call: TRBD2 (5 bases). Germline lookup yields CDR1 MNHNY and CDR2 SVGAGI (reference sequence). This CDR3 comprises 17 residues. V was cut by 6 bases and J by 0 bases, with 18 bases left in between. This chain's CDR3 is CASSLFSDSLAKNIQYF. CDR3 coding DNA: TGTGCCAGCAGCCTGTTTTCGGACTCTCTAGCCAAAAACATTCAGTACTTC.

The CDR3 spells CASSPLPGTGPDTQYF. The CDR3 DNA sequence: TGTGCCAGCAGCCCCCTTCCCGGGACAGGGCCAGATACGCAGTATTTT. This rearrangement joins TRBV6-5 to TRBJ2-3; 9 bases map to TRBD1. The CDR3 consists of 16 residues. From germline, CDR1 is MNHEY and CDR2 SVGAGI. Losses at the gene ends were 6 bases for V and 4 bases for J; bases not matched to a gene: 11.